A selection of T cell receptor beta chains follows, all from one sample in a study of shared clonotypes between healthy human individuals. TCRdb's copy holds only in-frame clones and misses some; the assay was immunoSEQ multiplex PCR. The data show about 2.5 million clones, 85% to 95% seen once. The specimen sequenced was naive CD4+ T cells from PBMCs. The receptor set was obtained from a man between 18 and 29 years old in good health. Some clones in this sample may be carry-over from other donors' samples. The CDR3 runs from the conserved cysteine through the conserved F or W. Each record gives: J gene, V gene, CDR3 protein.

j_gene: TRBJ2-3; v_gene: TRBV13; CDR3aa: CASSPLRGGTSTDTQYF
j_gene: TRBJ1-1; v_gene: TRBV6-5; CDR3aa: CASTQGGRAFF
j_gene: TRBJ1-2; v_gene: TRBV28; CDR3aa: CASSLPGRAYGYTF
j_gene: TRBJ2-7; v_gene: TRBV11-2; CDR3aa: CASSLLGRVYEQYF
j_gene: TRBJ2-6; v_gene: TRBV19; CDR3aa: CASSHTGTVGANVLTF
j_gene: TRBJ1-2; v_gene: TRBV7-2; CDR3aa: CASSHTRQPQGSGGYTF
j_gene: TRBJ1-1; v_gene: TRBV7-9; CDR3aa: CASSEDRYGEAFF
j_gene: TRBJ1-3; v_gene: TRBV28; CDR3aa: CASSQARYSGNTIYF
j_gene: TRBJ1-1; v_gene: TRBV5-1; CDR3aa: CASSLALGVTRAEAFF
j_gene: TRBJ2-1; v_gene: TRBV7-9; CDR3aa: CASSLSGQVFPYNEQFF
j_gene: TRBJ2-1; v_gene: TRBV4-2; CDR3aa: CASSQDRGVSYNEQFF
j_gene: TRBJ2-7; v_gene: TRBV11-2; CDR3aa: CASSSQSGTDLYEQYF
j_gene: TRBJ2-3; v_gene: TRBV9; CDR3aa: CASQGAASTDTQYF
j_gene: TRBJ1-2; v_gene: TRBV6-6; CDR3aa: CASNHNLQGVNGYTF
j_gene: TRBJ1-1; v_gene: TRBV27; CDR3aa: CASTNHRDSLKGNTEAFF
j_gene: TRBJ2-7; v_gene: TRBV30; CDR3aa: CAWSVPASGSRYEQYF
j_gene: TRBJ2-7; v_gene: TRBV6-5; CDR3aa: CASSYRGSNVYEQYF
j_gene: TRBJ2-7; v_gene: TRBV6-6; CDR3aa: CASSPDSSYEQYF
j_gene: TRBJ2-7; v_gene: TRBV30; CDR3aa: CAWSVQSWKVVPSGPPSYEQYF
j_gene: TRBJ2-3; v_gene: TRBV27; CDR3aa: CASSSLSSGKDTQYF
j_gene: TRBJ2-2; v_gene: TRBV6-5; CDR3aa: CASSLYSGGGELFF
j_gene: TRBJ2-7; v_gene: TRBV29-1; CDR3aa: CSVAGQGNLFYEQYF
j_gene: TRBJ2-1; v_gene: TRBV7-9; CDR3aa: CASSPEDLAGYNEQFF
j_gene: TRBJ2-7; v_gene: TRBV5-6; CDR3aa: CASSFQYEQYF
j_gene: TRBJ2-2; v_gene: TRBV7-9; CDR3aa: CASSLAPGNTGELFF
j_gene: TRBJ1-1; v_gene: TRBV9; CDR3aa: CASSVTGGNTEAFF
j_gene: TRBJ1-2; v_gene: TRBV4-1; CDR3aa: CASSQVYGTPTYGYTF
j_gene: TRBJ2-7; v_gene: TRBV7-9; CDR3aa: CASSFSTGTSGGSSYEQYF
j_gene: TRBJ2-3; v_gene: TRBV29-1; CDR3aa: CSVGGRGTDTQYF
j_gene: TRBJ2-3; v_gene: TRBV19; CDR3aa: CASSFQSTDTQYF
j_gene: TRBJ1-2; v_gene: TRBV28; CDR3aa: CASSLRTFGGGYTF
j_gene: TRBJ1-5; v_gene: TRBV7-2; CDR3aa: CASSFGVTSSNQPQHF
j_gene: TRBJ2-1; v_gene: TRBV11-2; CDR3aa: CASSAGQGGYNEQFF
j_gene: TRBJ2-2; v_gene: TRBV5-1; CDR3aa: CASSSQGTEGELFF
j_gene: TRBJ1-5; v_gene: TRBV19; CDR3aa: CASRGRQGYQPQHF
j_gene: TRBJ1-1; v_gene: TRBV9; CDR3aa: CASSVDRVYTEAFF
j_gene: TRBJ2-7; v_gene: TRBV20-1; CDR3aa: CSANQGYEQYF
j_gene: TRBJ2-7; v_gene: TRBV6-1; CDR3aa: CASSEVSFEYF
j_gene: TRBJ2-3; v_gene: TRBV27; CDR3aa: CASSLRREADTQYF
j_gene: TRBJ2-3; v_gene: TRBV7-3; CDR3aa: CASSSNVGGLQYF
j_gene: TRBJ2-7; v_gene: TRBV28; CDR3aa: CASSLGRGSTSYEQYF
j_gene: TRBJ2-1; v_gene: TRBV6-5; CDR3aa: CASKGTESYNEQFF
j_gene: TRBJ2-7; v_gene: TRBV9; CDR3aa: CASSAWDRGRPEQYF
j_gene: TRBJ1-5; v_gene: TRBV21-1; CDR3aa: CASSKVPNQPQHF
j_gene: TRBJ2-7; v_gene: TRBV4-2; CDR3aa: CASSPQLPDRGRYEQYF
j_gene: TRBJ2-1; v_gene: TRBV5-4; CDR3aa: CASSLVGRPDNEQFF
j_gene: TRBJ2-7; v_gene: TRBV6-5; CDR3aa: CASGGRGHEQYF
j_gene: TRBJ1-3; v_gene: TRBV28; CDR3aa: CASSSGDGNTIYF
j_gene: TRBJ2-7; v_gene: TRBV6-5; CDR3aa: CASSYNAGGSYEQYF
j_gene: TRBJ2-6; v_gene: TRBV16; CDR3aa: CASSQSTAGANVLTF
j_gene: TRBJ2-7; v_gene: TRBV11-3; CDR3aa: CASSDRQGYEQYF